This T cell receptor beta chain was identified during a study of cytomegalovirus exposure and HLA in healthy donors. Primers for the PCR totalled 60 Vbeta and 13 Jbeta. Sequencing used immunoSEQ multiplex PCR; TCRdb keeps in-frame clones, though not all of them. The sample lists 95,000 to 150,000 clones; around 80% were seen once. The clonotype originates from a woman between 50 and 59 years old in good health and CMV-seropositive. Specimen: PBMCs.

CDR3 amino acids: CASSSISGIYEQYF. CDR3 in DNA: TGTGCCAGCAGCTCCATTAGCGGGATTTACGAGCAGTACTTC. The chain combines TRBV7-2 with TRBJ2-7; 8 bases match TRBD2. CDR1 and CDR2 (germline): SGHTA, FQGNSA. The CDR3 is made up of 14 amino acids. With 4 bases clipped from V and 4 bases from J, the junction kept 6 bases outside the gene matches.